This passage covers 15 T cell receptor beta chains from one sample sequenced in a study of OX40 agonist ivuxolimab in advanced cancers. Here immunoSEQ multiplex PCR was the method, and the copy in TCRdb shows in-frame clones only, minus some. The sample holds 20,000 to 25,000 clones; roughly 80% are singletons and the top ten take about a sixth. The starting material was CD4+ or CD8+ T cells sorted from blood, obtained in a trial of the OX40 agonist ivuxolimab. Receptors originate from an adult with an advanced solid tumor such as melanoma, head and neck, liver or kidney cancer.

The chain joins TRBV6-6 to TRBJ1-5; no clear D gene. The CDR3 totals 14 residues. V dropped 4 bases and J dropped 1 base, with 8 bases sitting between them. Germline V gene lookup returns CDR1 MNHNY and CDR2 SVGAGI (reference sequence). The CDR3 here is CASSSGFSNQPQHF. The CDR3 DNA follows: TGTGCCAGCAGTTCCGGATTCAGCAATCAGCCCCAGCATTTT.

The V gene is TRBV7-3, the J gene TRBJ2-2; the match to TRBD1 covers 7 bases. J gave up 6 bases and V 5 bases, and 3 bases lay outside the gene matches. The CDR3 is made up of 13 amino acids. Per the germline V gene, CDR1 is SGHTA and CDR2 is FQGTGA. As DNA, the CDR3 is TGTGCCAGCAGCCGTGACAGGGCCGGGGAGCTGTTTTTT. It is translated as CASSRDRAGELFF. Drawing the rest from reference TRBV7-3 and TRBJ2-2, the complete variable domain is GAGVSQTPSNKVTEKGKYVELRCDPISGHTALYWYRQSLGQGPEFLIYFQGTGAADDSGLPNDRFFAVRPEGSVSTLKIQRTERGDSAVYLCASSRDRAGELFFGEGSRLTVL.

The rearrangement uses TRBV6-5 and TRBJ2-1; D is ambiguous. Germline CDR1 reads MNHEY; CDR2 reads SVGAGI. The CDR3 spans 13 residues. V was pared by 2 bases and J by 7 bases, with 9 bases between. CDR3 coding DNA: TGTGCCAGCAGTTACGGGCACACTAATGAGCAGTTCTTC. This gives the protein CASSYGHTNEQFF.

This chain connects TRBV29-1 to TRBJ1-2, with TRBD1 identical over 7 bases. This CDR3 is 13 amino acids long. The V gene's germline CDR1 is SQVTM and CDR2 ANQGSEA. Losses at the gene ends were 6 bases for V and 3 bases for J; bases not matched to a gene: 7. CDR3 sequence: CSVAPTGDYGYTF. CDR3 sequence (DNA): TGCAGCGTCGCCCCTACAGGGGACTATGGCTACACCTTC.

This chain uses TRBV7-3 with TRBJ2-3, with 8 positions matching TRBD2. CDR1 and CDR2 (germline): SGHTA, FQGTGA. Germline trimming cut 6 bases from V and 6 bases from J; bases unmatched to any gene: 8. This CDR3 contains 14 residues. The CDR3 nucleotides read TGTGCCAGCAGAACGGGGGGGCCATGGGATACGCAGTATTTT. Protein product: CASRTGGPWDTQYF.

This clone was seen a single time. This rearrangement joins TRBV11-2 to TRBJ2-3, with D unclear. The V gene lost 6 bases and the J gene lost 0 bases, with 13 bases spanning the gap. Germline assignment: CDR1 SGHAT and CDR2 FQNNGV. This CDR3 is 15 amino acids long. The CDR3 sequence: CASSWPGTSTDTQYF. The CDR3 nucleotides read TGTGCCAGCAGTTGGCCAGGTACTAGCACAGATACGCAGTATTTT.

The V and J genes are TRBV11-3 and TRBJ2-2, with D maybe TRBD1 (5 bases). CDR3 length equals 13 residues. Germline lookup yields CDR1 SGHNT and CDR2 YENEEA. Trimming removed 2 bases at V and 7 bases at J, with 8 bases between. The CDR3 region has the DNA TGTGCCAGCAGCTTATCAAGGGGCGGGGAGCTGTTTTTT. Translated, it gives CASSLSRGGELFF.

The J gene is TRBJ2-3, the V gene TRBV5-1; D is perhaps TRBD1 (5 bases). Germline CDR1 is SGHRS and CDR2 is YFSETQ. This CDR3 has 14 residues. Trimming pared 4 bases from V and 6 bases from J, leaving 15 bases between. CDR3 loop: CASSPEGALDTQYF. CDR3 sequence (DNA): TGCGCCAGCAGCCCTGAAGGGGCCCTGGATACGCAGTATTTT.

The CDR3 region is CSVVKGETQYF. The CDR3 bases are TGCAGCGTTGTCAAAGGGGAGACCCAGTACTTC. The J gene is TRBJ2-5, the V gene TRBV29-1; D gene unclear. Trimming removed 4 bases at V and 5 bases at J, with 8 bases between. This CDR3 is built from 11 residues. Germline-derived CDR1 and CDR2 are SQVTM and ANQGSEA.

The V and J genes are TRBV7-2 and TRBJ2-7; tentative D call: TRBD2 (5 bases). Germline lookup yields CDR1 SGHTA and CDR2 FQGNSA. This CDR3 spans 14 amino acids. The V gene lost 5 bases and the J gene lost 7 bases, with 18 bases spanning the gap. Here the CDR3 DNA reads TGTGCCAGCAGCCGAGGGCAAGGTACGGGTGAGCAGTACTTC. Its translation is CASSRGQGTGEQYF.

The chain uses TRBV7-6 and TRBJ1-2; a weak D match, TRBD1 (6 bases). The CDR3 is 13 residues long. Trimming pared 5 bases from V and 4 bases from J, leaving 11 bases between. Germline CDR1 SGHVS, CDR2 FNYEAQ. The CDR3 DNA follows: TGTGCCAGCAGCACCGGACAGACCTATGGCTACACCTTC. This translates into CASSTGQTYGYTF.

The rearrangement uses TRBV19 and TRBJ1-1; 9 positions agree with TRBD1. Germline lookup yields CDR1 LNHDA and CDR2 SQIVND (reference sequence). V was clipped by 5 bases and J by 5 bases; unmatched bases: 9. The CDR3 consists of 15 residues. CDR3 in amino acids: CASSSGTGKGTEAFF. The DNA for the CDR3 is TGTGCCAGTAGTTCCGGGACAGGGAAAGGAACTGAAGCTTTCTTT.

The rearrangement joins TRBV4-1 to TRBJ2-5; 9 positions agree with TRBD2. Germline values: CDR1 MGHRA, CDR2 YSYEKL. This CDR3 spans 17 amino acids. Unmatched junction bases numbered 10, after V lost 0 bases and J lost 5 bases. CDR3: CASSQEAGGGARETQYF. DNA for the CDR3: TGCGCCAGCAGCCAAGAGGCTGGCGGGGGGGCTCGGGAGACCCAGTACTTC.

Written as DNA, the CDR3 is TGTGCCAGCAGCCTCGGGCTTCAAGAGACCCAGTACTTC. Translating it yields CASSLGLQETQYF. The V and J genes are TRBV11-2 and TRBJ2-5, with D uncertain. Germline CDR1 and CDR2: SGHAT and FQNNGV. Trimming removed 5 bases at V and 2 bases at J, with 9 bases between. CDR3 length equals 13 residues.

CDR3 in amino acids: CAIAGRTGNNGYTF. CDR3 sequence (DNA): TGTGCCATCGCGGGGAGGACAGGGAACAATGGCTACACCTTC. This chain joins TRBV10-3 and TRBJ1-2; 8 positions agree with TRBD1. CDR1 and CDR2 from the germline V gene are ENHRY and SYGVKD. With 8 bases clipped from V and 6 bases from J, the junction kept 11 bases outside the gene matches. The CDR3 loop spans 14 amino acids.